What follows are 18 T cell receptor beta chains derived from one specimen sequenced in a study of OX40 agonist ivuxolimab in advanced cancers. Produced via immunoSEQ multiplex PCR; TCRdb's table is partial and in-frame only. The table includes about 19,000 clones, roughly 89% detected once. The specimen was CD4+ or CD8+ T cells sorted from blood, collected in a trial of the OX40 agonist ivuxolimab. The receptors here all came from an adult with an advanced solid tumor such as melanoma, head and neck, liver or kidney cancer.

The chain uses TRBV7-9 and TRBJ2-3; D is possibly TRBD2 (7 bases). CDR1 is SEHNR and CDR2 is FQNEAQ in the germline V gene (reference sequence). Trimming pared 8 bases from V and 2 bases from J, leaving 14 bases between. This CDR3 is 14 amino acids long. The CDR3 here is CASERGDYTDTQYF. CDR3 DNA sequence: TGTGCCAGCGAGAGGGGGGACTACACAGATACGCAGTATTTT.

The chain carries TRBV27 and TRBJ2-7; 8 bases match TRBD1. J gave up 1 base and V 4 bases, and 3 bases lay outside the gene matches. CDR3 size: 14 residues. CDR1 and CDR2 from the germline V gene are MNHEY and SMNVEV (reference sequence). The CDR3 region is CASSWGTGSYEQYF. The CDR3 DNA reads as TGTGCCAGCAGTTGGGGGACAGGATCCTACGAGCAGTACTTC.

This clone was seen a single time. V is TRBV15 and J is TRBJ1-1; possible D gene TRBD1, 5 bases. Trimming shortened V by 3 bases and J by 1 base, and 12 bases separated the two germline ends. Germline values: CDR1 LNHNV, CDR2 YYDKDF (reference sequence). This CDR3 has 15 amino acids. In nucleotides, the CDR3 is TGTGCCACCAGCAGGATGGTGGGGCAGAACACTGAAGCTTTCTTT. Its translation: CATSRMVGQNTEAFF.

The rearrangement joins TRBV12-5 to TRBJ1-2, with no clear D. CDR3 length: 12 amino acids. V was shortened by 1 base and J by 7 bases, with 7 bases between the two germline ends. The V gene's germline CDR1 is LGHNT and CDR2 FRNRAP. This CDR3 reads CASGLAGFGYTF. In DNA, the CDR3 is TGTGCTAGTGGTTTGGCGGGATTTGGCTACACCTTC. The complete variable domain, with remaining parts taken from reference TRBV12-5 and TRBJ1-2, reads DARVTQTPRHKVTEMGQEVTMRCQPILGHNTVFWYRQTMMQGLELLAYFRNRAPLDDSGMPKDRFSAEMPDATLATLKIQPSEPRDSAVYFCASGLAGFGYTFGSGTRLTVV.

The J gene is TRBJ2-7, the V gene TRBV27; 10 bases are shared with TRBD1. Germline V gene data show CDR1 as MNHEY and CDR2 as SMNVEV (reference sequence). CDR3 length: 14 amino acids. V was pared by 4 bases and J by 5 bases, with 5 bases of the junction left unmatched. As DNA, the CDR3 is TGTGCCAGCAGTTCTAGGACAGGGGGAAACGAGCAGTACTTC. Residues: CASSSRTGGNEQYF.

The chain has TRBV19 and TRBJ2-5, with D possibly matching TRBD2 (6 bases). V lost 7 bases and J 5 bases, leaving 26 bases between the germline ends. Germline V gene sequence: CDR1 LNHDA, CDR2 SQIVND (reference sequence). CDR3 length equals 17 residues. CDR3 region: CASIRGLLLGPLETQYF. DNA of the CDR3: TGTGCCAGTATAAGGGGACTCCTCCTGGGCCCCTTGGAGACCCAGTACTTC.

This chain joins TRBV6-5 and TRBJ1-4; no clear D. CDR3 length: 16 amino acids. CDR1 and CDR2 from the germline V gene are MNHEY and SVGAGI. V lost 0 bases, J lost 4 bases, and 12 bases lay in between. The CDR3 nucleotides read TGTGCCAGCAGTTACTCGACCCTCCCTAGTAATGAAAAACTGTTTTTT. It translates to CASSYSTLPSNEKLFF.

The chain employs TRBV4-1 and TRBJ2-7, with D possibly matching TRBD2 (6 bases). Germline-derived CDR1 and CDR2 are MGHRA and YSYEKL. V lost 0 bases and J lost 5, with 20 bases in between. This CDR3 has 17 residues. CDR3 residues: CASSQDRGAGRIDEQYF. The CDR3 bases are TGCGCCAGCAGCCAAGATCGCGGGGCAGGGAGAATCGACGAGCAGTACTTC.

The chain is built from TRBV5-4 and TRBJ1-2, with a tentative D call TRBD1 (5 bases). The CDR3 length is 13 residues. V was clipped by 1 base and J by 4 bases, with 8 bases between them. Germline values: CDR1 SGHNT, CDR2 YYREEE (reference sequence). The CDR3 is CASSLRQLYGYTF. The CDR3 coding sequence is TGTGCCAGCAGCTTGAGACAGCTCTATGGCTACACCTTC.

The rearrangement uses TRBV2 and TRBJ2-1, with 8 nucleotides matching TRBD1. With 1 base clipped from V and 4 bases from J, the junction kept 3 bases outside the gene matches. This CDR3 spans 15 amino acids. Germline lookup yields CDR1 SNHLY and CDR2 FYNNEI. The CDR3 spells CASSEGRGLYNEQFF. DNA for the CDR3: TGTGCCAGCAGTGAAGGCAGGGGGCTTTACAATGAGCAGTTCTTC.

The sample holds one count of this clone. The chain links TRBV28 to TRBJ2-7; D perhaps matches TRBD2 (6 bases). V shed 3 bases and J shed 6 bases, with 9 bases lying between them. The CDR3 contains 12 residues. Germline V gene lookup returns CDR1 MDHEN and CDR2 SYDVKM. CDR3 DNA sequence: TGTGCCAGCAGTTTTTCGGGGGTCGAGCAGTACTTC. Translating it yields CASSFSGVEQYF.

This sequence joins TRBV27 and TRBJ1-1; D gene ambiguous. Germline V gives CDR1 MNHEY, CDR2 SMNVEV (reference sequence). V lost 5 bases and J 1 base, leaving 14 bases between the germline ends. This CDR3 is 15 amino acids long. The CDR3 DNA follows: TGTGCCAGCAGTCCTTGGACGCGGGGGAACACTGAAGCTTTCTTT. Protein product: CASSPWTRGNTEAFF.

The gene calls are TRBV7-8 and TRBJ2-5; D ambiguous. Germline values: CDR1 SGHVS, CDR2 FQNEAQ. The CDR3 length is 13 residues. The germline V and J ends were trimmed by 2 bases and 5 bases, with 9 bases remaining between them. The CDR3 region has the DNA TGTGCCAGCAGCTTAAACTGGTGGGAGACCCAGTACTTC. It specifies CASSLNWWETQYF.

The chain carries TRBV6-6 and TRBJ2-1, with D hard to call. CDR1 is MNHNY, CDR2 SVGAGI, per germline (reference sequence). Trimming took 4 bases from V and 8 from J, leaving 6 bases between them. The CDR3 consists of 11 residues. CDR3 sequence: CASSWPDEQFF. The CDR3 DNA reads TGTGCCAGCAGTTGGCCCGATGAGCAGTTCTTC.

The chain uses TRBV7-7 and TRBJ2-6; D not resolved. This CDR3 is 18 amino acids long. Germline V gene data show CDR1 as SSHAT and CDR2 as FNYEAQ (reference sequence). Trimming removed 5 bases at V and 5 bases at J, with 22 bases between. The CDR3 coding sequence is TGTGCCAGCAGCACATGGAGTAAGCCACAAAGTCGGGCCAACGTCCTGACTTTC. The encoded protein is CASSTWSKPQSRANVLTF.

For this clone: This specimen includes other DNA sequences encoding the same CDR3. V gene TRBV5-1 combines with J gene TRBJ2-3, with D maybe TRBD1 (6 bases). Germline-derived CDR1 and CDR2 are SGHRS and YFSETQ. The CDR3 loop spans 14 amino acids. With 2 bases removed from V and 3 bases from J, the gap between germline ends came to 10 bases. CDR3 amino acids: CASSLYRETDTQYF. In DNA form, the CDR3 reads TGCGCCAGCAGCTTATACAGGGAAACAGATACGCAGTATTTT.

The chain is built from TRBV28 and TRBJ2-5, with 7 bases that match TRBD1. After removal of 5 bases from V and 0 bases from J, the junction contained 6 bases not matched to a gene. The CDR3 has 15 amino acids. The germline gives CDR1 MDHEN, CDR2 SYDVKM. CDR3: CASSPGTEYQETQYF. The CDR3 DNA is TGTGCCAGCAGTCCCGGGACAGAGTACCAAGAGACCCAGTACTTC.

The chain has TRBV4-1 and TRBJ1-6, with D tentatively TRBD1 (5 bases). Germline CDR1 and CDR2: MGHRA and YSYEKL. Trimming cost V 3 bases and J 5 bases, with 11 bases left between them. CDR3 length: 15 amino acids. The CDR3 bases are TGCGCCAGCAGCCACCAGACAGTCGATAATTCACCCCTCCACTTT. Protein: CASSHQTVDNSPLHF.